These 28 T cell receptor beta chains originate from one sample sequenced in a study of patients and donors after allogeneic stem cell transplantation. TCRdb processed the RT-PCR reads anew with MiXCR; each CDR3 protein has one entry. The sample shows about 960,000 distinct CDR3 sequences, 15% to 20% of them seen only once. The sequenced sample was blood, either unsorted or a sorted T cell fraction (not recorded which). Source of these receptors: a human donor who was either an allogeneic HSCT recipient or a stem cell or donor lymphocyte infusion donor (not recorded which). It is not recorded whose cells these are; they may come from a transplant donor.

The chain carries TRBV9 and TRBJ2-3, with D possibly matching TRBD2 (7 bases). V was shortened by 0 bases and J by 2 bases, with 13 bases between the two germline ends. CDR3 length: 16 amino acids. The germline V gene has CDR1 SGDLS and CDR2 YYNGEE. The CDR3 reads CASSVEAGAHTDTQYF. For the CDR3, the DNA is TGTGCCAGCAGCGTAGAGGCGGGGGCCCACACAGATACGCAGTATTTT.

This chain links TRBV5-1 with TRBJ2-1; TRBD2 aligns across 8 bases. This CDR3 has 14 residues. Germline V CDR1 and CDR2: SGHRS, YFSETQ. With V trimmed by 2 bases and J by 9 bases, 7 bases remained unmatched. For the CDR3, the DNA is TGCGCCAGCAGCTTTAGCGGGGAGGGGGTTGAGCAGTTCTTC. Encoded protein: CASSFSGEGVEQFF.

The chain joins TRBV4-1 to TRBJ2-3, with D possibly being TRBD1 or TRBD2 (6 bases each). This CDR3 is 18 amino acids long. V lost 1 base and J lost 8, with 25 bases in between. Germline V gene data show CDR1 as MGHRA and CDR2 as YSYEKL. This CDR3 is CASSQVVVQRTTQGTQYF. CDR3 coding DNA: TGCGCCAGCAGCCAAGTGGTGGTTCAGCGGACTACACAGGGTACGCAGTATTTT.

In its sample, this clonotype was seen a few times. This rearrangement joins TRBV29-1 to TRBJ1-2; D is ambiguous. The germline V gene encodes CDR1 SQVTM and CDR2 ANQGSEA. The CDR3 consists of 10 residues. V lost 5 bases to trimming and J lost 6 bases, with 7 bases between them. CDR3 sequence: CSVWGDGYTF. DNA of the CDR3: TGCAGCGTTTGGGGTGATGGCTACACCTTC.

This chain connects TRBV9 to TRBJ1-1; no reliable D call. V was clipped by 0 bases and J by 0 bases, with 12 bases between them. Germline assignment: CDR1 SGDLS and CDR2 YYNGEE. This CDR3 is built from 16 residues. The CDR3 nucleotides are TGTGCCAGCAGCGTAGGGTCCGAAATACTGAACACTGAAGCTTTCTTT. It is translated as CASSVGSEILNTEAFF.

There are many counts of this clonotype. The CDR3 DNA follows: TGTGCCATCAGAAGGTGGGGGAACGAGCAGTACTTC. Translated, it gives CAIRRWGNEQYF. The chain links TRBV10-3 to TRBJ2-7; D may correspond to TRBD1 or TRBD2 (5 bases each). The CDR3 is 12 amino acids. Germline V gives CDR1 ENHRY, CDR2 SYGVKD. Deletions cut 6 bases from V and 5 bases from J, with 11 bases between.

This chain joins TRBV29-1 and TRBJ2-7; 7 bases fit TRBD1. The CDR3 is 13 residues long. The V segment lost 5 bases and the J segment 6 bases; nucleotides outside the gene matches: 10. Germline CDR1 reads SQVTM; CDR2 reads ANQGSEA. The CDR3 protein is CSVFTGALREQYF. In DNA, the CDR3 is TGCAGCGTTTTTACAGGGGCCCTACGCGAGCAGTACTTC.

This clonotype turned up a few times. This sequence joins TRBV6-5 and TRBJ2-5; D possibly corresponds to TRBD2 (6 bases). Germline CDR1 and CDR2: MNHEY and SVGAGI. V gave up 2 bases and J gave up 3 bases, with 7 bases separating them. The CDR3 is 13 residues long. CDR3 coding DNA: TGTGCCAGCAGTTACCCGGGAGAAGAGACCCAGTACTTC. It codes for CASSYPGEETQYF.

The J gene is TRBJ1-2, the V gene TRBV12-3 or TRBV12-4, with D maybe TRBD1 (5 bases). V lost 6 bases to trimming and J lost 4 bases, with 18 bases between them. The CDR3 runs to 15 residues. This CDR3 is CASRARDHNLYGYTF. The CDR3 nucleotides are TGTGCCAGCAGGGCCCGGGACCACAACCTCTATGGCTACACCTTC.

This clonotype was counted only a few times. CDR3 nucleotides: TGCAGCGTCGGGTTGGGGAGAGCCACAGATACGCAGTATTTT. Its protein product is CSVGLGRATDTQYF. This chain connects TRBV29-1 to TRBJ2-3, with D maybe TRBD2 (5 bases). The CDR3 is 14 amino acids. The germline V gene encodes CDR1 SQVTM and CDR2 ANQGSEA. The germline V and J ends were trimmed by 6 bases and 2 bases, with 15 bases remaining between them.

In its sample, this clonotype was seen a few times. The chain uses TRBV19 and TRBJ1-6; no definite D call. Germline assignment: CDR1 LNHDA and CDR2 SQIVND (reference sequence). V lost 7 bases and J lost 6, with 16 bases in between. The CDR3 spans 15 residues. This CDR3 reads CASKAATTTNSPLHF. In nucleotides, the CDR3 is TGTGCCAGTAAGGCAGCTACAACGACTAATTCACCCCTCCACTTT.

The CDR3 DNA reads TGTGCCAGCTCCATGGGTAAGGTCAATGAGCAGTTCTTC. It codes for CASSMGKVNEQFF. The V and J genes are TRBV12-3 or TRBV12-4 and TRBJ2-1; D gene unclear. This CDR3 spans 13 amino acids. V was clipped by 8 bases and J by 6 bases, with 14 bases between them.

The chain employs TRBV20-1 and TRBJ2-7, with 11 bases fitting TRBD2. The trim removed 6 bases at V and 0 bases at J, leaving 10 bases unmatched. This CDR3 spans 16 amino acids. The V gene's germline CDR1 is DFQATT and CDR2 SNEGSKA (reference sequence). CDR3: CSAPSGRSLLSYEQYF. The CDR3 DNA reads TGCAGTGCCCCTAGCGGGAGGTCCCTCCTCTCCTACGAGCAGTACTTC.

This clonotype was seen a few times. The CDR3 sequence is CASSLRELSGNTIYF. CDR3 DNA: TGTGCCAGCAGCTTGCGCGAACTCTCTGGAAACACCATATATTTT. The rearrangement joins TRBV5-6 to TRBJ1-3; unclear D gene. V lost 1 base, J lost 0 bases, and 8 bases lay in between. The CDR3 length is 15 residues. Germline V lookup: CDR1 SGHDT, CDR2 YYEEEE.

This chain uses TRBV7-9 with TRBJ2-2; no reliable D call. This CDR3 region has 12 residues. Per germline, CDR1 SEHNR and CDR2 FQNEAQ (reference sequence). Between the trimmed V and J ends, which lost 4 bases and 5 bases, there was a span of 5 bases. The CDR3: CASSSETGELFF. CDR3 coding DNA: TGTGCCAGCAGCTCGGAAACCGGGGAGCTGTTTTTT. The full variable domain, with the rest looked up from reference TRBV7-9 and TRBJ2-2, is DTGVSQNPRHKITKRGQNVTFRCDPISEHNRLYWYRQTLGQGPEFLTYFQNEAQLEKSRLLSDRFSAERPKGSFSTLEIQRTEQGDSAMYLCASSSETGELFFGEGSRLTVL.

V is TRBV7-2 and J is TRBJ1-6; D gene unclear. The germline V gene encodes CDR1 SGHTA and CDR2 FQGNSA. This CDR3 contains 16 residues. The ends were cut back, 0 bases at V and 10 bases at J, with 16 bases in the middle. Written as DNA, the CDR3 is TGTGCCAGCAGCTTAGCAACGTTAGTGGGAGGGTCACCCCTCCACTTT. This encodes CASSLATLVGGSPLHF.

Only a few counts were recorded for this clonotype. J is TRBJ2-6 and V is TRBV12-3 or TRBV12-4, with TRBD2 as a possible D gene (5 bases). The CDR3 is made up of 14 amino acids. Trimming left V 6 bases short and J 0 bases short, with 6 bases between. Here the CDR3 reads CASRLVSGANVLTF. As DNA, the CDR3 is TGTGCCAGCAGACTAGTCTCTGGGGCCAACGTCCTGACTTTC.

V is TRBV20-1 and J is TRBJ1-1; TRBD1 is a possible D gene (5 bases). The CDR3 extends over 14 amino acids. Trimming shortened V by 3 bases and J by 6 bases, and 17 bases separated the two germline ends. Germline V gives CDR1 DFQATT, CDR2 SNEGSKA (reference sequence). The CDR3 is CSASMFQGLSEAFF. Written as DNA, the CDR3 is TGCAGTGCTAGTATGTTTCAGGGTCTCTCTGAAGCTTTCTTT.

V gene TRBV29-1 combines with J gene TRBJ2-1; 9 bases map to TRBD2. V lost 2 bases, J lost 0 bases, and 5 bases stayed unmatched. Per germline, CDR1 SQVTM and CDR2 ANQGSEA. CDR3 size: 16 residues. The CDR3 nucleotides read TGCAGCGTTGAACAGACTAGCGGTGCCTCCTACAATGAGCAGTTCTTC. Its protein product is CSVEQTSGASYNEQFF.

CDR3 nucleotides: TGTGCCAGCATCGGGGGGGCGCGTAATTCACCCCTCCACTTT. This gives the protein CASIGGARNSPLHF. This chain connects TRBV6-1 to TRBJ1-6; TRBD1 might be the D (6 bases). CDR1 and CDR2 (germline): MNHNS, SASEGT. This CDR3 is 14 amino acids long. Trimming removed 7 bases at V and 6 bases at J, with 13 bases between.

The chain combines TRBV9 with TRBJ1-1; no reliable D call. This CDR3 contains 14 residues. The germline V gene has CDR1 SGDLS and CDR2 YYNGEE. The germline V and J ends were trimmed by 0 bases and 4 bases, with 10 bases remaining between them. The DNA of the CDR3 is TGTGCCAGCAGCGTAGGCGGGGAGGGCACTGAAGCTTTCTTT. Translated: CASSVGGEGTEAFF.

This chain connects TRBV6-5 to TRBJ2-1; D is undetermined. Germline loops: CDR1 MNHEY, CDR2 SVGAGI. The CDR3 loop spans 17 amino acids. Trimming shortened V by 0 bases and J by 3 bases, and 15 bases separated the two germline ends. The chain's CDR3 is CASSYSNTPNFYNEQFF. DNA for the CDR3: TGTGCCAGCAGTTACTCGAACACACCAAACTTCTACAATGAGCAGTTCTTC.

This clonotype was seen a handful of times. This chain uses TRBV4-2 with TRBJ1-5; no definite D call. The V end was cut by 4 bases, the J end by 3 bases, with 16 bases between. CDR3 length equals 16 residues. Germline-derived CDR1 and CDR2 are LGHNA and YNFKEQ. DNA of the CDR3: TGTGCCAGCAGCCCACAAGCCGAGTCCCTCAATCAGCCCCAGCATTTT. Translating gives CASSPQAESLNQPQHF.

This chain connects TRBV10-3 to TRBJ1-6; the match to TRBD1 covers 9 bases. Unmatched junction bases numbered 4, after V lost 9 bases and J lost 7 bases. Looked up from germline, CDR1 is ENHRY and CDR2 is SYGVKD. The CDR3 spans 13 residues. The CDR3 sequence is CAIGTGKNSPLHF. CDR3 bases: TGTGCCATTGGGACAGGGAAGAATTCACCCCTCCACTTT.

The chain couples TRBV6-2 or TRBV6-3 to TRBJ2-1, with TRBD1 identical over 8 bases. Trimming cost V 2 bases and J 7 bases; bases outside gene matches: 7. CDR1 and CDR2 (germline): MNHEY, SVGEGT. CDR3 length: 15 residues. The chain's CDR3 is CASSYLDRVGNEQFF. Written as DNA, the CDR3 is TGTGCCAGCAGTTACCTGGACAGGGTGGGGAATGAGCAGTTCTTC.

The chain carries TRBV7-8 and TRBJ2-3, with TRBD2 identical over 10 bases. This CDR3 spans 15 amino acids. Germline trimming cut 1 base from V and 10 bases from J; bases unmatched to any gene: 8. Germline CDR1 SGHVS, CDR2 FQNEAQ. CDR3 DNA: TGTGCCAGCAGCTTAGTACCTAGCGGGAGATCAGCGCAGTATTTT. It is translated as CASSLVPSGRSAQYF. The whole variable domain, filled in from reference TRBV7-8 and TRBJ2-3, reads GAGVSQSPRYKVAKRGQDVALRCDPISGHVSLFWYQQALGQGPEFLTYFQNEAQLDKSGLPSDRFFAERPEGSVSTLKIQRTQQEDSAVYLCASSLVPSGRSAQYFGPGTRLTVL.

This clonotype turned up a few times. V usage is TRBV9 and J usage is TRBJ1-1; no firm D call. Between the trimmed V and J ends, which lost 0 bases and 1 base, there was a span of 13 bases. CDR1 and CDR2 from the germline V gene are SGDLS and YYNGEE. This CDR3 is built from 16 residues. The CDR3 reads CASSVGVLTANTEAFF. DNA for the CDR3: TGTGCCAGCAGCGTAGGCGTCCTGACCGCGAACACTGAAGCTTTCTTT. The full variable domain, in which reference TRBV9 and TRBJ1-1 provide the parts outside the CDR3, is DSGVTQTPKHLITATGQRVTLRCSPRSGDLSVYWYQQSLDQGLQFLIQYYNGEERAKGNILERFSAQQFPDLHSELNLSSLELGDSALYFCASSVGVLTANTEAFFGQGTRLTVV.

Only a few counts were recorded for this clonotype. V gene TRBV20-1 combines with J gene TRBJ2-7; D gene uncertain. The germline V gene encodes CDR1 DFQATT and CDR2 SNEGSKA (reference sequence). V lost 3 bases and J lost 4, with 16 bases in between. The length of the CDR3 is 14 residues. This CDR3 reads CSASLSPTAYEQYF. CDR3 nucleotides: TGCAGTGCTAGTCTGTCCCCAACGGCTTACGAGCAGTACTTC.